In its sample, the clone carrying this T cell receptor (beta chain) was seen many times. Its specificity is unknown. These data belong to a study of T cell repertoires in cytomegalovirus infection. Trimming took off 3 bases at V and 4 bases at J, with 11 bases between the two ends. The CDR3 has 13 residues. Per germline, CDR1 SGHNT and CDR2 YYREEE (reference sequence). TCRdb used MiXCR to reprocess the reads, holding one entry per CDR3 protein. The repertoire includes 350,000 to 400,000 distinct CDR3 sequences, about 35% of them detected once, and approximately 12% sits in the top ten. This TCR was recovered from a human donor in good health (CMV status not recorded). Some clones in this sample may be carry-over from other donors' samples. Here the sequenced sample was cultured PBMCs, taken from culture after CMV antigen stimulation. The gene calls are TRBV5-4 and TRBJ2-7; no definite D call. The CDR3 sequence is CASSSEIHYEQYF. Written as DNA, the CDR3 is TGTGCCAGCAGCTCGGAGATACATTACGAGCAGTACTTC.